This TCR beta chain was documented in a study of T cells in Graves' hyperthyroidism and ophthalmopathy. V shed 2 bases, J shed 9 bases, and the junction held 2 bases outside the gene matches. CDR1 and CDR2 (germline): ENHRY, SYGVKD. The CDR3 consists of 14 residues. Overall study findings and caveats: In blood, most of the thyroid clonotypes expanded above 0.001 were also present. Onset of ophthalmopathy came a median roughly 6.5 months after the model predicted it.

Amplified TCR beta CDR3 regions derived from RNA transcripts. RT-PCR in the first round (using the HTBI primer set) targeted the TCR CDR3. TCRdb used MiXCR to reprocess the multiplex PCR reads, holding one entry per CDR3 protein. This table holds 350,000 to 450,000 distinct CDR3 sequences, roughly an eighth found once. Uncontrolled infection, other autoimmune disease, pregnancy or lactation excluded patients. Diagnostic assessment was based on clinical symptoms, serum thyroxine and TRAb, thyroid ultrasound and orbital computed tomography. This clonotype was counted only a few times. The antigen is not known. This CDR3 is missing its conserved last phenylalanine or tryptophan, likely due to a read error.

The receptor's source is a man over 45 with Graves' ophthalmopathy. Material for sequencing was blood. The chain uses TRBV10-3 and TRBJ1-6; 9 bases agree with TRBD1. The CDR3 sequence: CAISEGQGTSPLHL. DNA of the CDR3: TGTGCCATCAGTGAGGGACAGGGGACTTCACCCCTCCACCTT.